Listed below are T cell receptor beta chains from one sample, sequenced in a study of T cells in localized non-small cell lung cancer. The table came from immunoSEQ multiplex PCR; TCRdb's copy has only in-frame clones and leaves some out. The repertoire includes approximately 1,300 clones, 35% to 45% of them detected once, and around a fifth sits in the top ten. The sample consisted of normal lung tissue next to the tumor, taken before any cancer treatment. Receptor source: a woman aged 35 to 70 with stage I lung adenocarcinoma. The CDR3 runs from the conserved cysteine through the conserved F or W. Each record gives: V gene, J gene, D gene, clone size, CDR3 DNA, CDR3 protein. A D gene is named only where the DNA matches it firmly. A clone size is listed for some rows: how often the clone was seen (once, few, many), or a class if it is expanded.

TRBV11-3	TRBJ2-5	.	few	TGTGCCAGCAGCTGGCAAGGACTGCAAGAGACCCAGTACTTC	CASSWQGLQETQYF
TRBV29-1	TRBJ1-3	.	.	TGCAGCGCCCAAGAGGCCCACGGCTCTGGAAACACCATATATTTT	CSAQEAHGSGNTIYF
TRBV14	TRBJ1-2	.	.	TGTGCCAGCAGCCAGGCCGGAGTTCACGGCTACACCTTC	CASSQAGVHGYTF
TRBV25-1	TRBJ2-1	TRBD1	.	TGTGCCAGCAGTAACCGACAGGGAAGCTCCTACAATGAGCAGTTCTTC	CASSNRQGSSYNEQFF
TRBV28	TRBJ1-5	.	few	TGTGCCAGCAGTTTAGTCACGGGGTATAGCAATCAGCCCCAGCATTTT	CASSLVTGYSNQPQHF
TRBV28	TRBJ2-1	.	.	TGTGCCAGCAGTTTACAACAAGTCGATGAGCAGTTCTTC	CASSLQQVDEQFF
TRBV6-8	TRBJ2-7	TRBD1	few	TGTGCCAGCGAACCGGGACAGAGCTACGAGCAGTACTTC	CASEPGQSYEQYF
TRBV11-3	TRBJ1-2	TRBD1	medium-sized	TGTGCCAGCAGCCGACAGGGGGCTGACTATGGCTACACCTTC	CASSRQGADYGYTF
TRBV6-8	TRBJ2-7	TRBD1	.	TGTGCCAGCAGTGGTGGGTTCGGGACAGGGATCTACGAGCAGTACTTC	CASSGGFGTGIYEQYF
TRBV18	TRBJ1-5	TRBD1	.	TGTGCCAGCTCGCCGACAGGGGGCAGGGATCAGCCTCAGCATTTT	CASSPTGGRDQPQHF
TRBV12-5	TRBJ2-3	.	.	TGTGCTAGTGCCAGGCGCGAGGGTTCCACAGATACGCAGTATTTT	CASARREGSTDTQYF
TRBV6-8	TRBJ2-1	TRBD2	.	TGTGCCAGCAGTGTAGCGGGTGGCTCCTACAATGAGCAGTTCTTC	CASSVAGGSYNEQFF
TRBV29-1	TRBJ2-3	.	.	TGCAGCGTTGAGTCCTGGGAAGATACGCAGTATTTT	CSVESWEDTQYF
TRBV19	TRBJ2-7	.	.	TGTGCCAGTAGCCCCGCCGACAGGATAAACGAGCAGTACTTC	CASSPADRINEQYF
TRBV18	TRBJ1-3	.	few	TGTGCCAGCTCACCACAGGGGGTTTCTGGAAACACCATATATTTT	CASSPQGVSGNTIYF
TRBV29-1	TRBJ1-5	.	.	TGCAGCGTTCAGAGCGGGGCCAGCGGCAATCAGCCCCAGCATTTT	CSVQSGASGNQPQHF
TRBV11-3	TRBJ1-1	.	.	TGTGCCAGCAGTTTGAGGAGAGAGGGCAATTTGTACACTGAAGCTTTCTTT	CASSLRREGNLYTEAFF
TRBV19	TRBJ2-3	.	.	TGTGCCAGTACCTCCCGGATAGGGGTCACAGATACGCAGTATTTT	CASTSRIGVTDTQYF
TRBV6-8	TRBJ1-1	.	few	TGTGCCAGCAGTGACGGGCTCAGGGTGGACACTGAAGCTTTCTTT	CASSDGLRVDTEAFF
TRBV28	TRBJ2-3	.	.	TGTGCCAGCAGTTTTGGGACTTCCGCAGATACGCAGTATTTT	CASSFGTSADTQYF
TRBV12-5	TRBJ2-2	.	.	TGTGCTAGTGGCCAGGAGGCCGGGGAGCTGTTTTTT	CASGQEAGELFF
TRBV6-8	TRBJ2-6	TRBD2	few	TGTGCCACAACCCCTCAAGCGGGAACTGGGGCCAACGTCCTGACTTTC	CATTPQAGTGANVLTF
TRBV29-1	TRBJ1-2	.	.	TGCAGCGTTGAGGGAGGCGGGCGAAATGGCTACACCTTC	CSVEGGGRNGYTF